A single TCR beta chain is shown here with its context. TCRdb processed the reads anew with MiXCR; each CDR3 protein has one entry. The sample contains more than 400,000 distinct CDR3 sequences, about 25% of which appear only once. This specimen belongs to a study of T cell repertoires in cytomegalovirus infection. The CDR3 sequence is 14 residues long. Germline V CDR1 and CDR2: SGHDN, FVKESK. Trimming stripped 2 bases from V and 6 bases from J, with 13 bases between. The V call is TRBV14, the J call TRBJ2-5; no reliable D call. This receptor was obtained from a human donor in good health (CMV status not recorded). Some clones in this sample may be carry-over from other donors' samples. The source material was PBMCs. CDR3 sequence reads: CASSQLRQQKTQYF. Written as DNA, the CDR3 is TGTGCCAGCAGCCAACTGCGCCAACAAAAGACCCAGTACTTC.